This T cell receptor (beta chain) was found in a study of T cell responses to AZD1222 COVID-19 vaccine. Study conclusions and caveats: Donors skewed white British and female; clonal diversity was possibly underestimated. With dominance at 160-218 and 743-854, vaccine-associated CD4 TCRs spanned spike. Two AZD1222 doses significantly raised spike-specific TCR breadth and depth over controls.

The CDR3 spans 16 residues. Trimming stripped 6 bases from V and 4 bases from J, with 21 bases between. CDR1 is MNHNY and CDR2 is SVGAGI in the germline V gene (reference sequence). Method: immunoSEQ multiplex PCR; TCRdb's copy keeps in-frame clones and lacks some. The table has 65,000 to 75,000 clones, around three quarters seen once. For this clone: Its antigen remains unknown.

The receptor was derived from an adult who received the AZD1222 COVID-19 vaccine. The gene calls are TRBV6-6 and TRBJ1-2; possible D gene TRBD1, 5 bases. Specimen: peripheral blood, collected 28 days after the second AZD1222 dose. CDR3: CASRRQPLSGVYGYTF. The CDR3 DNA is TGTGCCAGCAGACGACAGCCCTTGAGCGGGGTCTATGGCTACACCTTC.